This note documents a single T cell receptor beta chain sequence. J lost 1 base, V lost 5 bases, and 9 bases had no gene match. The CDR3 spans 16 residues. The V gene's germline CDR1 is MDHEN and CDR2 SYDVKM. The sample comes from a study of cytomegalovirus exposure and HLA in healthy donors. The PCR was carried out with 60 Vbeta primers and 13 Jbeta primers. TCRdb's table, derived via immunoSEQ multiplex PCR, lists solely in-frame clones and lacks some. The table includes fewer than 90,000 clones, 78% detected once. This clonotype was sampled from a male donor in good health and CMV-seropositive. The gene calls are TRBV28 and TRBJ2-7; 9 nucleotides align to TRBD1. Sequencing input: PBMCs. The CDR3 spells CASSPMGQGISYEQYF. The CDR3 bases are TGTGCCAGCAGTCCCATGGGACAGGGAATATCCTACGAGCAGTACTTC. Filled out from reference TRBV28 and TRBJ2-7, the complete variable domain reads DVKVTQSSRYLVKRTGEKVFLECVQDMDHENMFWYRQDPGLGLRLIYFSYDVKMKEKGDIPEGYSVSREKKERFSLILESASTNQTSMYLCASSPMGQGISYEQYFGPGTRLTVT.